This T cell receptor (beta chain) is drawn from a study of tumor and adjacent non-tumor tissue in lung cancer. Study summary: There were some 11 adenocarcinoma, 2 squamous cell carcinoma and 1 small cell lung cancer cases. Samples averaged roughly 4.3 million productive TCRbeta reads each.

The table lists this clonotype with a count of one. The antigen remains undetermined. An end of the junction does not agree with germline; a read error may underlie this. TCRbeta libraries were built with three rounds of nested PCR, modified from ARM-PCR. TCRdb recomputed calls from the multiplex PCR reads with MiXCR, one row per CDR3 protein. This table holds roughly 70,000 distinct CDR3 sequences, less than 80% found once. The CDR3 covers 14 residues. From germline, CDR1 is SQVTM and CDR2 ANQGSEA. Study-wide results and limits: Top 100 clones took a larger repertoire share in normal lung.

The template was RNA from unsorted bulk tissue. The rearrangement joins TRBV29-1 to TRBJ2-7; a possible D gene is TRBD2 (5 bases). The TCR originated in a man aged 55 to 70 with non-small cell lung cancer. Sequencing input: lung tumor tissue. The CDR3 spells CSVYGEISSYEQYF. In nucleotides, the CDR3 is TGTAGCGTCTACGGGGAAATATCTTCCTACGAGCAGTACTTC.